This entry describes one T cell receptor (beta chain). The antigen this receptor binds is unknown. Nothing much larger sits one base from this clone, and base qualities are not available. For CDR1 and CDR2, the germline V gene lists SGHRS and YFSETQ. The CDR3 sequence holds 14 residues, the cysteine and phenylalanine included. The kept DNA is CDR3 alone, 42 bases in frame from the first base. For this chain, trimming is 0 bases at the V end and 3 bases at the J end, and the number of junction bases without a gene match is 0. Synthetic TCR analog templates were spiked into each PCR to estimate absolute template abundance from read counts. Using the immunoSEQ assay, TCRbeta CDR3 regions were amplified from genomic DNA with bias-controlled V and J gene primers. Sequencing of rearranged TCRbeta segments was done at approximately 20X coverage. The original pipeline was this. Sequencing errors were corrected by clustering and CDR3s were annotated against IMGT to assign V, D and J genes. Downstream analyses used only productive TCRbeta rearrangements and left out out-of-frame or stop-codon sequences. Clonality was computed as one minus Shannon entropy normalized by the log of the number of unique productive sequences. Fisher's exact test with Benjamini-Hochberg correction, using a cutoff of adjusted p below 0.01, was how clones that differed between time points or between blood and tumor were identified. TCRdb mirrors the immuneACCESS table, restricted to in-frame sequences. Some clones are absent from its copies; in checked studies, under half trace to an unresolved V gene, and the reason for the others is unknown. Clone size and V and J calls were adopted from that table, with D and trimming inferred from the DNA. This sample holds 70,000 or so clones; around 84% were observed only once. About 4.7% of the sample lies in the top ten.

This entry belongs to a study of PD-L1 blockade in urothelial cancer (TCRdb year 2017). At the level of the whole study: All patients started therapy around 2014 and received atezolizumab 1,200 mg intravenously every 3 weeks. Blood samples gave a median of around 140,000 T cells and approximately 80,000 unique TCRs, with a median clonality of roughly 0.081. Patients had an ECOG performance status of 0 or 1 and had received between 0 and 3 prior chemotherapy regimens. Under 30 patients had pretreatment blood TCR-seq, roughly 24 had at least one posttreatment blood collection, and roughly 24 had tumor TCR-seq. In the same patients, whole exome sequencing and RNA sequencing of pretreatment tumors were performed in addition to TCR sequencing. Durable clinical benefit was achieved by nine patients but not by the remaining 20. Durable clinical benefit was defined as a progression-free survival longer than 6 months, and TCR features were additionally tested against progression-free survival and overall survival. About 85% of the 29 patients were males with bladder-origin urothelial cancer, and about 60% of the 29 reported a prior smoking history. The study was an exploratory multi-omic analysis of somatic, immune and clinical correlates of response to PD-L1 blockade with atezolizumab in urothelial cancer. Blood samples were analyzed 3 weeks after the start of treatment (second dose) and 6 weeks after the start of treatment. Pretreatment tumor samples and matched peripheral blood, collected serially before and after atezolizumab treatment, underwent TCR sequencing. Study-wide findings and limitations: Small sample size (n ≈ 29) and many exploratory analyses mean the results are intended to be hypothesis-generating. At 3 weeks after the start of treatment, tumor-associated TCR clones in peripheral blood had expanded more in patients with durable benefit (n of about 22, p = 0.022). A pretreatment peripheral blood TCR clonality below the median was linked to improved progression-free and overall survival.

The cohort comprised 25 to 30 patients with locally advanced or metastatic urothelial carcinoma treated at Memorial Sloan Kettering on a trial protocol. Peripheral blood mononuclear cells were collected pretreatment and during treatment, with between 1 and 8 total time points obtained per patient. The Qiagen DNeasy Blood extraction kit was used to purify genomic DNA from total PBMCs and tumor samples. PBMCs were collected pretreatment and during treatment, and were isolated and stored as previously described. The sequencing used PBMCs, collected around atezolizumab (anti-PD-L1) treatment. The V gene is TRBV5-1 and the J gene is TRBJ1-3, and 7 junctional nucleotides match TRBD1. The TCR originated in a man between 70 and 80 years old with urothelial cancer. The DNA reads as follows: TGCGCCAGCAGCTTGGACAGGGGTGGAAACACCATATATTTT. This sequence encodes CASSLDRGGNTIYF.